This T cell receptor beta chain comes out of a study of T-cell reconstitution after alpha-beta-depleted transplantation in children (dated by TCRdb to the mid-2010s). In terms of the full investigation: T-cell immune reconstitution after TCRalphabeta/CD19-depleted allogeneic hematopoietic cell transplantation in children was quantitatively tracked in the study by means of TCR repertoire profiling. The paper as a whole reports these results and caveats: Over the following months the frequencies of hyperexpanded clones went down, and after one year T-cell counts and TCRbeta diversity were mostly credited to newly produced T cells. In some patients, the high TCRbeta diversity seen at day 60 was put down to recipient T cells and intrathymic progenitors that had survived conditioning. Apparently early alphabetaT-cell count recovery about two months after transplant reportedly relied on only several hundred rapidly expanded clones derived from non-depleted graft cells.

In this sample, this clonotype turned up many times. What antigen it recognizes has not been identified. No much larger clone is present one base from it, and per-base qualities are unavailable. CDR1 and CDR2 are drawn from the germline V gene: KGHSH, LQKENI. The CDR3 covers 15 residues, taking in both the cysteine and the phenylalanine. The CDR3 DNA has 45 bases and is translated from base 1. Deletion took 2 bases off V and 5 bases off J, with a span of 16 bases between the germline ends. Libraries were constructed by PCR. The instrument given in TCRdb is Illumina HiSeq 2500. TCR library preparation used molecular barcoding, with unique molecular identifiers applied to normalize quantification of the TCRbeta repertoire. Using fastp trimming at Q25 and MiXCR clonotype assembly, TCRdb reanalyzed the public sequencing data and kept in-frame beta chains. Each CDR3 protein appears once, grouped with its most common genes and DNA. Here the sample has about 150,000 distinct CDR3 sequences; 11% occur a single time. Clones ranked in the top ten supply around 14% of the sample.

The treatment or condition label corresponds to: allogeneic hematopoietic cell transplantation with graft depleted of TCRalphabeta T cells and CD19 B cells. TCRalphabeta/CD19-depleted allogeneic hematopoietic cell grafts were given to the transplant recipients, all of whom were children. The receptor chain draws on TRBV18 and TRBJ2-7; no confident D gene assignment can be made. The sequence was collected from a boy aged 2 to 9 with acute myeloid leukemia, due to receive a stem cell transplant. Here the sequenced sample was PBMCs, taken before TCRalphabeta/CD19-depleted stem cell transplant. CDR3 sequence: CASSPISIPSDEQYF. At the DNA level, the sequence is TGTGCCAGCTCACCAATCTCTATACCCTCGGACGAGCAGTACTTC.